This TCR beta chain was obtained from a study of blood T cell repertoires in COVID-19. Study details: Samples taken during acute and convalescent COVID-19 were collected in the United States, Italy and Spain.

The V end was cut by 6 bases, the J end by 2 bases, with 7 bases between. The germline V gene has CDR1 LNHNV and CDR2 YYDKDF (reference sequence). The CDR3 contains 13 residues. Generated by immunoSEQ multiplex PCR, the TCRdb table keeps only in-frame clones and is missing some. Seen here are about 26,000 clones, about 92% observed once, and the top ten hold roughly 2.1%. This sequence was found in a human donor in a cohort sampled during active COVID-19. The chain combines TRBV15 with TRBJ2-2, with D hard to call. Input material: peripheral blood. This chain's CDR3 is CATREQNTGELFF. CDR3 nucleotide sequence: TGTGCCACCAGGGAGCAAAACACCGGGGAGCTGTTTTTT.